The 30 T cell receptor beta chains presented below share a single source sample, sequenced in a study of blood T cell repertoires in COVID-19 (dated by TCRdb to the early 2020s). The library came from the immunoSEQ multiplex PCR assay. TCRdb stores this immuneACCESS table with in-frame sequences only. Part of the clones is absent; in the studies checked, under half of the shortfall reflects unresolved V genes, and no reason is known for the rest. The sample table holds about 220,000 clones, of which just over 85% were seen once. The top ten clones comprise more than 3.5% of the sample. Material for sequencing was PBMCs or T cells enriched from blood (not recorded which). The source is a woman between 35 and 50 years old with acute COVID-19.

The CDR3: CASSTLTGKGNTIYF. In DNA form, the CDR3 reads TGTGCCAGCAGTACACTAACAGGGAAAGGAAACACCATATATTTT. This chain links TRBV25-1 with TRBJ1-3; perhaps TRBD1 as D (6 bases). CDR1 is MGHDK and CDR2 is SYGVNS in the germline V gene. Trimming took off 5 bases at V and 4 bases at J, with 15 bases between the two ends. The CDR3 runs to 15 residues.

The rearrangement uses TRBV7-9 and TRBJ1-2; a possible D gene is TRBD1 (6 bases). The length of the CDR3 is 12 residues. V lost 5 bases to trimming and J lost 7 bases, with 11 bases between them. Germline V lookup: CDR1 SEHNR, CDR2 FQNEAQ (reference sequence). This CDR3 reads CASSLQGSGYTF. For the CDR3, the DNA is TGTGCCAGCAGCCTACAGGGATCTGGCTACACCTTC.

This chain links TRBV29-1 with TRBJ1-4; D unclear. Trimming took 6 bases from V and 8 from J, leaving 10 bases between them. The CDR3 has 11 amino acids. Germline assignment: CDR1 SQVTM and CDR2 ANQGSEA. The CDR3 nucleotides are TGCAGCGTCGGAGATCGGGAAAAACTGTTTTTT. This gives the protein CSVGDREKLFF.

This rearrangement joins TRBV7-2 to TRBJ1-4; 8 nucleotides line up with TRBD1. Germline V gene data show CDR1 as SGHTA and CDR2 as FQGNSA. The CDR3 has 18 amino acids. The V and J ends lost 5 bases and 8 bases, in that order; junction bases with no gene match: 19. The CDR3 spells CASSPIGRGTGPNEKLFF. The CDR3 region has the DNA TGTGCCAGCAGCCCAATAGGGAGGGGGACAGGTCCGAACGAAAAACTGTTTTTT.

This chain joins TRBV24-1 and TRBJ2-2; possibly TRBD1 for D (5 bases). V shed 4 bases and J shed 2 bases, with 10 bases lying between them. Per the germline V gene, CDR1 is KGHDR and CDR2 is SFDVKD. The length of the CDR3 is 15 residues. Here the CDR3 reads CATSEPDRNTGELFF. CDR3 sequence (DNA): TGTGCCACCAGTGAACCTGACAGAAACACCGGGGAGCTGTTTTTT.

The chain joins TRBV29-1 to TRBJ2-1, with D unclear. The CDR3 contains 12 residues. Trimming stripped 6 bases from V and 5 bases from J, with 11 bases between. Germline V gene lookup returns CDR1 SQVTM and CDR2 ANQGSEA. CDR3 sequence (DNA): TGCAGCGTCCGACAACAAAACAATGAGCAGTTCTTC. Protein product: CSVRQQNNEQFF.

The genes are TRBV5-8 and TRBJ2-6; D perhaps matches TRBD2 (6 bases). The V gene's germline CDR1 is SGHTS and CDR2 YDEGEE. The CDR3 sequence is 16 residues long. The germline V and J ends were trimmed by 5 bases and 2 bases, with 14 bases remaining between them. CDR3 sequence: CASRDIRRAGANVLTF. CDR3 coding DNA: TGTGCCAGCAGGGACATCAGGAGGGCTGGGGCCAACGTCCTGACTTTC.

The J gene is TRBJ2-2, the V gene TRBV18; no definite D call. CDR3 size: 14 residues. Germline CDR1 reads KGHSH; CDR2 reads LQKENI. V lost 4 bases and J lost 1, with 7 bases in between. This CDR3 is CASSREENTGELFF. For the CDR3, the DNA is TGTGCCAGCTCACGAGAAGAGAACACCGGGGAGCTGTTTTTT.

The chain couples TRBV5-5 to TRBJ2-2; D is perhaps TRBD1 (6 bases). The CDR3 runs 14 residues. V was shortened by 1 base and J by 3 bases, with 7 bases between the two germline ends. Germline V CDR1 and CDR2: SGHKS, YYEKEE (reference sequence). CDR3 coding DNA: TGTGCCAGCAGCTTGCAGGGGTACACCGGGGAGCTGTTTTTT. This sequence encodes CASSLQGYTGELFF.

The chain is built from TRBV2 and TRBJ1-2; 9 bases map to TRBD1. The CDR3 runs to 12 residues. The V segment lost 10 bases and the J segment 4 bases; nucleotides outside the gene matches: 4. The V gene's germline CDR1 is SNHLY and CDR2 FYNNEI. The CDR3 DNA reads as TGTGCCAACAGGGGGCCCCCCTATGGCTACACCTTC. Translating gives CANRGPPYGYTF.

The chain joins TRBV11-2 to TRBJ1-5, with TRBD1 matching 8 bases. The V gene's germline CDR1 is SGHAT and CDR2 FQNNGV. V lost 3 bases and J lost 7; bases outside the gene matches: 2. There are 13 residues in the CDR3. The CDR3 DNA reads as TGTGCCAGCAGCTTGGACAGGGCACAGCCCCAGCATTTT. This encodes CASSLDRAQPQHF.

J is TRBJ2-3 and V is TRBV5-1; perhaps TRBD1 as D (5 bases). The CDR3 is made up of 18 amino acids. Germline V gene data show CDR1 as SGHRS and CDR2 as YFSETQ. Trimming left V 0 bases short and J 3 bases short, with 20 bases between. CDR3 region: CASSLVPGSVAGTDTQYF. Written as DNA, the CDR3 is TGCGCCAGCAGCTTGGTTCCAGGGTCGGTTGCTGGGACAGATACGCAGTATTTT. The variable domain in full, with the rest retrieved from reference TRBV5-1 and TRBJ2-3, is KAGVTQTPRYLIKTRGQQVTLSCSPISGHRSVSWYQQTPGQGLQFLFEYFSETQRNKGNFPGRFSGRQFSNSRSEMNVSTLELGDSALYLCASSLVPGSVAGTDTQYFGPGTRLTVL.

This chain connects TRBV15 to TRBJ1-2; 8 positions agree with TRBD1. The CDR3 contains 16 residues. Germline trimming cut 4 bases from V and 2 bases from J; bases unmatched to any gene: 9. The germline gives CDR1 LNHNV, CDR2 YYDKDF (reference sequence). As DNA, the CDR3 is TGTGCCACCAGCAAATACAGGGGGGGAGCAAACTATGGCTACACCTTC. This translates into CATSKYRGGANYGYTF.

This clone appeared a single time. The rearrangement uses TRBV3-1 (or the pseudogene TRBV3-2) and TRBJ1-4; weak D call: TRBD1 (5 bases). The CDR3 sequence is 15 residues long. CDR1 and CDR2 from the germline V gene are LGHDT and YNNKEL (reference sequence). Deletions cut 2 bases from V and 4 bases from J, with 11 bases between. The CDR3, as DNA: TGTGCCAGCAGCCAAAACGGGGGTTTTAATGAAAAACTGTTTTTT. As protein: CASSQNGGFNEKLFF.

As to this clone: The sample has other DNA sequences that encode this CDR3 too. The chain carries TRBV7-3 and TRBJ2-1, with D possibly matching TRBD2 (6 bases). CDR1 is SGHTA and CDR2 is FQGTGA in the germline V gene. V was clipped by 3 bases and J by 1 base, with 10 bases between them. The CDR3 extends over 15 amino acids. The CDR3: CASSFSGGSYNEQFF. CDR3 nucleotides: TGTGCCAGCAGCTTCTCTGGGGGGTCCTACAATGAGCAGTTCTTC.

The chain employs TRBV27 and TRBJ2-7, with 8 positions matching TRBD1. Losses at the gene ends were 7 bases for V and 2 bases for J; bases not matched to a gene: 4. The CDR3 sequence is 13 residues long. CDR1 is MNHEY and CDR2 is SMNVEV in the germline V gene (reference sequence). DNA of the CDR3: TGTGCCAGCACAGACAGGGGACCCTACGAGCAGTACGTC. Protein: CASTDRGPYEQYV.

The rearrangement links TRBV5-6 to TRBJ1-1; tentative D call: TRBD1 (6 bases). The CDR3 is made up of 14 amino acids. The V and J ends lost 1 base and 11 bases respectively, with 18 bases between them. Germline CDR1 is SGHDT and CDR2 is YYEEEE. The CDR3 here is CASSLSPDSTVAFF. For the CDR3, the DNA is TGTGCCAGCAGCTTGTCCCCGGACAGCACGGTCGCTTTCTTT.

CDR3 bases: TGCAGCGTTGATCGGGGTTCAGAGGCTTTCTTT. Its protein is CSVDRGSEAFF. The chain joins TRBV29-1 to TRBJ1-1; D gene unclear. Germline CDR1 and CDR2: SQVTM and ANQGSEA. The CDR3 runs 11 residues. Between the trimmed V and J ends, which lost 3 bases and 11 bases, there was a span of 13 bases.

The rearrangement joins TRBV7-6 to TRBJ1-5, with TRBD1 as a possible D gene (6 bases). The germline gives CDR1 SGHVS, CDR2 FNYEAQ. The CDR3 spans 14 residues. V was shortened by 4 bases and J by 6 bases, with 13 bases between the two germline ends. The CDR3 sequence: CASSWGGRGQPQHF. CDR3 nucleotide sequence: TGTGCCAGCAGCTGGGGGGGCAGGGGTCAGCCCCAGCATTTT.

The CDR3 DNA sequence: TGTGCCAGCAGTGACAAGACAGGGCCGAACACCGGGGAGCTGTTTTTT. It specifies CASSDKTGPNTGELFF. V is TRBV27 and J is TRBJ2-2; 7 bases map to TRBD1. The CDR3 totals 16 residues. Germline CDR1 MNHEY, CDR2 SMNVEV (reference sequence). V shed 5 bases and J 0 bases; nucleotides not matched to a gene: 6.

V usage is TRBV5-1 and J usage is TRBJ2-5, with D maybe TRBD2 (5 bases). Per the germline V gene, CDR1 is SGHRS and CDR2 is YFSETQ. The CDR3 contains 19 residues. V was shortened by 0 bases and J by 7 bases, with 28 bases between the two germline ends. The CDR3 region is CASSLAPQPGIRSIGTQYF. The CDR3 DNA follows: TGCGCCAGCAGCTTGGCACCACAGCCGGGAATCAGAAGTATTGGGACCCAGTACTTC.

The genes are TRBV19 and TRBJ2-1, with D perhaps matching TRBD2 (5 bases). Germline V gene data show CDR1 as LNHDA and CDR2 as SQIVND (reference sequence). The CDR3 sequence is 12 residues long. Trimming removed 6 bases from V and 11 bases from J, with 14 bases in between. The CDR3 nucleotides read TGTGCCAGTAGCGCCCTTTGGGAGAAGCAGTTCTTC. It is translated as CASSALWEKQFF.

V and J are TRBV2 and TRBJ1-3, with D possibly TRBD1 on 6 matching bases. The CDR3 runs 14 residues. Germline V gene lookup returns CDR1 SNHLY and CDR2 FYNNEI. Trimming took off 1 base at V and 7 bases at J, with 11 bases between the two ends. In DNA form, the CDR3 reads TGTGCCAGCAGTGAAGGGGCAGGGGCGAACACCATATATTTT. Translated, it gives CASSEGAGANTIYF.

The rearrangement uses TRBV5-1 and TRBJ2-3, with 12 bases matching TRBD2. CDR1 is SGHRS and CDR2 is YFSETQ in the germline V gene. J was trimmed by 1 base and V by 4 bases; bases with no gene match: 13. This CDR3 is built from 19 residues. CDR3 in DNA: TGCGCCAGCAGCCCGGGGGCTAGCGGGGGGGCCGGCGGCACAGATACGCAGTATTTT. It specifies CASSPGASGGAGGTDTQYF.

This clone came up once. The chain combines TRBV18 with TRBJ2-2; 9 nucleotides align to TRBD1. The CDR3 consists of 16 residues. The V segment lost 1 base and the J segment 3 bases; nucleotides outside the gene matches: 3. Germline CDR1 KGHSH, CDR2 LQKENI. The CDR3 here is CASSPLWTGDTGELFF. CDR3 nucleotides: TGTGCCAGCTCACCACTTTGGACAGGGGACACCGGGGAGCTGTTTTTT.

CDR3 residues: CASGRTGLNSGANVLTF. CDR3 coding DNA: TGTGCCAGCGGCAGGACAGGGCTAAACTCTGGGGCCAACGTCCTGACTTTC. This chain uses TRBV27 with TRBJ2-6; 8 nucleotides align to TRBD1. The V gene end was trimmed by 8 bases and the J gene end by 0 bases; junction bases not matched to a gene: 9. CDR1 is MNHEY and CDR2 is SMNVEV in the germline V gene (reference sequence). The CDR3 is 17 residues long.

The J gene is TRBJ2-5, the V gene TRBV7-2; TRBD2 agrees at 8 bases. CDR3 length: 14 residues. CDR1 is SGHTA and CDR2 is FQGNSA in the germline V gene. V shed 5 bases, J shed 5 bases, and the junction held 7 bases outside the gene matches. The CDR3 coding sequence is TGTGCCAGCAGCCAGAGCGGGGGTCGGGAGACCCAGTACTTC. It yields the protein CASSQSGGRETQYF.

The chain has TRBV19 and TRBJ1-5; D is unresolved. This CDR3 is 14 amino acids long. Per germline, CDR1 LNHDA and CDR2 SQIVND (reference sequence). Deletions cut 6 bases from V and 1 base from J, with 10 bases between. The CDR3 DNA sequence: TGTGCCAGTAGACTAGACACCAGCAATCAGCCCCAGCATTTT. Translating it yields CASRLDTSNQPQHF.

The chain has TRBV3-1 (or the pseudogene TRBV3-2) and TRBJ2-3; tentatively, D is TRBD2 (5 bases). The CDR3 spans 17 residues. The V end lost 4 bases, the J end lost 4 bases, and 21 bases lay between the germline ends. The germline gives CDR1 LGHDT, CDR2 YNNKEL (reference sequence). The CDR3 region has the DNA TGTGCCAGCAGCCCCAGATCCCCCGGGGTCCAGGCAGATACGCAGTATTTT. Amino acids: CASSPRSPGVQADTQYF.

The chain has TRBV24-1 and TRBJ2-5; no definite D call. V gave up 6 bases and J gave up 5 bases, with 15 bases separating them. CDR3 length equals 14 residues. Germline CDR1 reads KGHDR; CDR2 reads SFDVKD. This CDR3 is CATSRPDLEETQYF. In nucleotides, the CDR3 is TGTGCCACCAGTCGACCCGACCTAGAGGAGACCCAGTACTTC.